This T cell receptor beta chain is drawn from a study of human T cells and chemical hapten exposure. Study observations and caveats: Versus controls, significantly more large CDR3 similarity clusters arose from expanded TCRs.

In germline, CDR1 is SQVTM, CDR2 ANQGSEA. The CDR3 contains 14 residues. Trimming removed 1 base from V and 6 bases from J; junction bases left unmatched: 6. To note about this clonotype: What it binds is not known.

As for time point: patch test 3, about 24 weeks after DPC sensitization. Treatment in this sample: therapeutic diphenylcyclopropenone sensitization with weekly scalp DPC. Single cDNA molecules in the library carried unique molecular identifiers attached during preparation. TCRdb independently ran MiXCR on the RACE reads; one entry per CDR3 protein. The sample records approximately 160,000 distinct CDR3 sequences, about a quarter being singletons. The receptor's source is a young woman with alopecia areata. Some clones in this sample may be carry-over from other donors' samples. The sample was whole blood, taken in connection with sensitization to the hapten diphenylcyclopropenone (DPC). This chain links TRBV29-1 with TRBJ2-3; 8 bases line up with TRBD2. CDR3 protein: CSVEVAGPRDTQYF. DNA for the CDR3: TGCAGCGTTGAAGTAGCGGGACCACGGGATACGCAGTATTTT.